Following are 20 T cell receptor beta chains from one sample sequenced in a study of T-cell reconstitution after alpha-beta-depleted transplantation in children. Researchers prepared the TCRbeta library using unique molecular identifiers, the study reports. TCRdb re-called the PCR reads with MiXCR, one entry per CDR3 protein. The profile shows around 300,000 distinct CDR3 sequences, around a tenth of them singletons. The sample in question was peripheral blood, obtained 180 days after TCRalphabeta/CD19-depleted stem cell transplant. All receptors derive from a male patient between 2 and 9 years old who had a stem cell transplant for chronic granulomatous disease, so the T cells may come from the graft donor.

The sample holds many counts of this clonotype. The V call is TRBV20-1, the J call TRBJ2-1, with 16 positions matching TRBD2. Germline V gives CDR1 DFQATT, CDR2 SNEGSKA (reference sequence). The J segment lost 3 bases and the V segment lost 6 bases, leaving 11 bases of the junction unmatched. This CDR3 region has 18 residues. The DNA of the CDR3 is TGCAGTGCGCATCCGGGACTAGCGGGAGGGTTAGGCTACAATGAGCAGTTCTTC. Translating it yields CSAHPGLAGGLGYNEQFF.

This clonotype has a count of ten or more. V and J are TRBV5-5 and TRBJ2-7, with 9 bases lining up with TRBD1. The V and J ends lost 4 bases and 5 bases, in that order; junction bases with no gene match: 7. The CDR3 runs to 14 residues. Per the germline V gene, CDR1 is SGHKS and CDR2 is YYEKEE (reference sequence). CDR3 DNA: TGTGCCAGCAGCCCGCGGACAGGGGCCCACGAGCAGTACTTC. Encoded protein: CASSPRTGAHEQYF.

This clonotype was recorded many times. The chain employs TRBV7-9 and TRBJ2-3, with 13 bases fitting TRBD2. CDR1 and CDR2 (germline): SEHNR, FQNEAQ (reference sequence). With 2 bases clipped from V and 3 bases from J, the junction kept 5 bases outside the gene matches. This CDR3 has 17 residues. The CDR3 loop is CASSLTSGRAWTDTQYF. CDR3 sequence (DNA): TGTGCCAGCAGCTTAACTAGCGGGAGGGCCTGGACAGATACGCAGTATTTT.

Remarks on this clonotype: It may be a read error: a sequence one base away is much more abundant. The J gene is TRBJ1-2, the V gene TRBV18; TRBD1 might be the D (5 bases). The CDR3 is 12 residues long. Germline V gene data show CDR1 as KGHSH and CDR2 as LQKENI. CDR3 bases: TGTGCCAGCTCACTGACAGCCTATGGCTACAGCTTC. This sequence encodes CASSLTAYGYSF.

This chain uses TRBV27 with TRBJ2-5, with 7 bases matching TRBD2. Looked up from germline, CDR1 is MNHEY and CDR2 is SMNVEV (reference sequence). The V and J ends lost 6 bases and 6 bases, in that order; junction bases with no gene match: 13. The CDR3 is 15 amino acids. CDR3 region: CASRGGGAGRKTQYF. CDR3 in DNA: TGTGCCAGCAGGGGGGGAGGGGCGGGACGAAAGACCCAGTACTTC.

This clonotype was seen repeatedly, ten times or more. The V and J genes are TRBV20-1 and TRBJ2-1; no definite D call. The V gene lost 7 bases and the J gene lost 0 bases, with 19 bases spanning the gap. Germline CDR1 reads DFQATT; CDR2 reads SNEGSKA (reference sequence). This CDR3 has 16 residues. The CDR3 DNA follows: TGCAGTGTTTTGGCGGATCGACCTAGCTCCTACAATGAGCAGTTCTTC. Translation: CSVLADRPSSYNEQFF.

There are many counts of this clonotype. J is TRBJ2-1 and V is TRBV5-1; 9 bases align to TRBD2. Germline assignment: CDR1 SGHRS and CDR2 YFSETQ. V was clipped by 3 bases and J by 9 bases; unmatched bases: 4. The CDR3 contains 13 residues. For the CDR3, the DNA is TGCGCCAGCAGCTGGCGGGAGGGTTTTGAGCAGTTCTTC. This codes for CASSWREGFEQFF.

This clonotype has only a few counts. The chain is built from TRBV7-9 and TRBJ2-7; D gene uncertain. The V and J ends lost 1 base and 3 bases respectively, with 10 bases between them. Germline loops: CDR1 SEHNR, CDR2 FQNEAQ (reference sequence). The CDR3 runs 14 residues. Here the CDR3 DNA reads TGTGCCAGCAGCTTAGACTCGGGTCTCTACGAGCAGTACTTC. Amino acids: CASSLDSGLYEQYF.

This clonotype was seen more than once but under ten times. The V gene is TRBV9, the J gene TRBJ1-2; D unresolved. The CDR3 is 14 amino acids. V was pared by 3 bases and J by 4 bases, with 13 bases between. Germline loops: CDR1 SGDLS, CDR2 YYNGEE. The CDR3 DNA sequence: TGTGCCAGCAGCGGCCAAGGAAGGTCCTATGGCTACACCTTC. This gives the protein CASSGQGRSYGYTF.

This clonotype was seen ten or more times. This chain joins TRBV4-3 and TRBJ2-2, with D unresolved. Germline V gene lookup returns CDR1 LGHNA and CDR2 YSLEER. Trimming removed 0 bases from V and 5 bases from J, with 7 bases in between. The CDR3 runs to 14 residues. The CDR3 reads CASSQDWATGELFF. CDR3 coding DNA: TGCGCCAGCAGCCAAGATTGGGCGACCGGGGAGCTGTTTTTT.

This clonotype has a count of ten or more. V usage is TRBV2 and J usage is TRBJ2-1; D is perhaps TRBD1 (6 bases). CDR1 and CDR2 from the germline V gene are SNHLY and FYNNEI. V lost 6 bases to trimming and J lost 0 bases, with 15 bases between them. The CDR3 loop spans 16 amino acids. CDR3 region: CASRRGGTFSYNEQFF. The CDR3 bases are TGTGCCAGCAGGAGAGGGGGAACCTTCTCCTACAATGAGCAGTTCTTC.

This clonotype appeared a few times. This chain uses TRBV7-6 with TRBJ2-7; 11 bases align to TRBD2. The CDR3 length is 16 residues. Germline V lookup: CDR1 SGHVS, CDR2 FNYEAQ. Trimming removed 7 bases from V and 2 bases from J; junction bases left unmatched: 10. As DNA, the CDR3 is TGTGCCAGCATCGTACCCGGGACTAGCGGACCCTACGAGCAGTACTTC. Translating it yields CASIVPGTSGPYEQYF. Complete variable domain (other parts from reference TRBV7-6 and TRBJ2-7): GAGVSQSPRYKVTKRGQDVALRCDPISGHVSLYWYRQALGQGPEFLTYFNYEAQQDKSGLPNDRFSAERPEGSISTLTIQRTEQRDSAMYRCASIVPGTSGPYEQYFGPGTRLTVT.

This clonotype was seen ten or more times. CDR3 in DNA: TGCGCCAGCAGCTGGAAAGCGGGAGGGCCCGGGGAGCAGTACTTC. This translates into CASSWKAGGPGEQYF. The chain uses TRBV5-1 and TRBJ2-7; 10 nucleotides agree with TRBD2. V dropped 3 bases and J dropped 7; count of bases not matched to a gene: 10. Germline V lookup: CDR1 SGHRS, CDR2 YFSETQ. This CDR3 comprises 15 residues.

This clonotype was seen at least ten times. This chain joins TRBV13 and TRBJ2-3; tentative D call: TRBD2 (6 bases). This CDR3 has 15 residues. Trimming took off 4 bases at V and 0 bases at J, with 11 bases between the two ends. The germline CDR1 and CDR2 sequences are PRHDT and FYEKMQ (reference sequence). CDR3 residues: CASSSRDLSTDTQYF. The CDR3 nucleotides are TGTGCCAGCAGCTCGCGGGACCTAAGCACAGATACGCAGTATTTT. The whole variable domain, remainder taken from reference TRBV13 and TRBJ2-3, is AAGVIQSPRHLIKEKRETATLKCYPIPRHDTVYWYQQGPGQDPQFLISFYEKMQSDKGSIPDRFSAQQFSDYHSELNMSSLELGDSALYFCASSSRDLSTDTQYFGPGTRLTVL.

This clonotype has at least ten counts. V is TRBV7-8 and J is TRBJ2-1; no clear D gene. The CDR3 is 12 residues long. Germline V CDR1 and CDR2: SGHVS, FQNEAQ. The ends were cut back, 5 bases at V and 5 bases at J, with 7 bases in the middle. The CDR3 bases are TGTGCCAGCAGCCCGTCCCACAATGAGCAGTTCTTC. Translation: CASSPSHNEQFF.

This clonotype was observed at least ten times. The rearrangement links TRBV7-6 to TRBJ2-1; perhaps TRBD1 as D (6 bases). The CDR3 is 14 amino acids. Trimming cost V 5 bases and J 2 bases, with 10 bases left between them. Germline V gene lookup returns CDR1 SGHVS and CDR2 FNYEAQ. Written as DNA, the CDR3 is TGTGCCAGCAGCCCAGGGGTTCCCTACAATGAGCAGTTCTTC. It codes for CASSPGVPYNEQFF.

This clonotype has a handful of counts. The J gene is TRBJ2-7, the V gene TRBV27; a weak D match, TRBD2 (5 bases). V was cut by 3 bases and J by 3 bases, with 18 bases left in between. CDR3 length: 16 residues. Germline V gives CDR1 MNHEY, CDR2 SMNVEV (reference sequence). CDR3 sequence (DNA): TGTGCCAGCAGTTTGTTGGCGGGTATCCCTCTCTACGAGCAGTACTTC. It translates to CASSLLAGIPLYEQYF.

This clonotype was counted many times. This rearrangement joins TRBV27 to TRBJ1-4, with D hard to call. In germline, CDR1 is MNHEY, CDR2 SMNVEV (reference sequence). Deletions cut 2 bases from V and 7 bases from J, with 11 bases between. This CDR3 region has 14 residues. CDR3 sequence reads: CASSLDGLGEKLFF. CDR3 coding DNA: TGTGCCAGCAGTTTAGACGGGCTCGGTGAAAAACTGTTTTTT.

The chain recombines TRBV5-4 with TRBJ2-3; D uncertain. The V gene lost 4 bases and the J gene lost 0 bases, with 6 bases spanning the gap. The CDR3 has 13 residues. Per germline, CDR1 SGHNT and CDR2 YYREEE (reference sequence). CDR3 residues: CASSMDSTDTQYF. The CDR3 nucleotides read TGTGCCAGCAGCATGGACAGCACAGATACGCAGTATTTT.

This clonotype was picked up many times. The chain combines TRBV6-6 with TRBJ2-1; D remains ambiguous. Germline V gene data show CDR1 as MNHNY and CDR2 as SVGAGI (reference sequence). V shed 6 bases and J shed 6 bases, with 12 bases lying between them. This CDR3 spans 13 amino acids. The CDR3 reads CASRIWAVNEQFF. The CDR3 DNA is TGTGCCAGCAGAATATGGGCAGTCAATGAGCAGTTCTTC.